The 30 T cell receptor beta chains below were found in one sample sequenced in a study of blood T cell repertoires in COVID-19. TCRdb's table, derived via immunoSEQ multiplex PCR, lists solely in-frame clones and lacks some. The sample contains roughly 150,000 clones, approximately 85% of which appear only once. Sequencing was carried out using peripheral blood. These receptors were taken from an elderly woman with COVID-19, enrolled during active disease.

This clone has more than one count but fewer than ten. The chain has TRBV10-1 and TRBJ2-3, with D tentatively TRBD1 (6 bases). V was pared by 3 bases and J by 2 bases, with 12 bases between. Germline V gene lookup returns CDR1 WNHNN and CDR2 SYGVQD (reference sequence). The CDR3 is 15 amino acids. This CDR3 is CASSEQGKITDTQYF. The CDR3, as DNA: TGCGCCAGCAGTGAACAGGGCAAGATCACAGATACGCAGTATTTT.

V and J are TRBV24-1 and TRBJ2-2, with 9 bases that match TRBD1. CDR1 KGHDR and CDR2 SFDVKD come from the germline V gene. CDR3 length: 15 residues. V dropped 4 bases and J dropped 7; count of bases not matched to a gene: 6. The chain's CDR3 is CATSDFGQGSGELFF. The CDR3 DNA follows: TGTGCCACCAGTGACTTCGGACAGGGGAGCGGGGAGCTGTTTTTT.

The rearrangement uses TRBV10-3 and TRBJ1-5; 8 bases agree with TRBD1. Trimming at V came to 5 bases and at J to 4 bases, leaving 4 bases not matched to a gene. The CDR3 is made up of 14 amino acids. Germline loops: CDR1 ENHRY, CDR2 SYGVKD. The DNA for the CDR3 is TGTGCCATCAGTCGGACAGGGTTAAATCAGCCCCAGCATTTT. Translated, it gives CAISRTGLNQPQHF.

This clone was picked up a small number of times. The chain joins TRBV4-3 to TRBJ2-7, with 10 bases fitting TRBD1. Germline V CDR1 and CDR2: LGHNA, YSLEER. Trimming at V came to 4 bases and at J to 3 bases, leaving 12 bases not matched to a gene. This CDR3 is built from 17 residues. CDR3 nucleotide sequence: TGCGCCAGCAGCCCTAATTATCTGGGACAGGGGTTCTACGAGCAGTACTTC. It codes for CASSPNYLGQGFYEQYF.

The genes are TRBV30 and TRBJ2-1; the match to TRBD2 covers 10 bases. The germline V gene encodes CDR1 GTSNPN and CDR2 SVGIG (reference sequence). The CDR3 covers 18 residues. J was trimmed by 9 bases and V by 1 base; bases with no gene match: 18. The CDR3 region has the DNA TGTGCCTGGAGTGCCCCCTTTCCCAAGCGGGAGGGCCTGGGTGAGCAGTTCTTC. It yields the protein CAWSAPFPKREGLGEQFF.

The V gene is TRBV3-1 (or the pseudogene TRBV3-2), the J gene TRBJ2-1, with 8 bases identical to TRBD2. J was trimmed by 7 bases and V by 2 bases; bases with no gene match: 7. CDR1 and CDR2 (germline): LGHDT, YNNKEL (reference sequence). This CDR3 region has 15 residues. Here the CDR3 DNA reads TGTGCCAGCAGCCAATACGGGGGGGTTAGTAATGAGCAGTTCTTC. Translating gives CASSQYGGVSNEQFF.

The chain employs TRBV6-6 and TRBJ2-7; no definite D call. V shed 6 bases and J shed 2 bases, with 11 bases lying between them. Per the germline V gene, CDR1 is MNHNY and CDR2 is SVGAGI (reference sequence). CDR3 length equals 13 residues. CDR3 sequence reads: CASSLVNTYEQYF. The CDR3 nucleotides read TGTGCCAGCAGCCTAGTAAATACCTACGAGCAGTACTTC.

This chain joins TRBV6-1 and TRBJ2-2, with a possible D match to TRBD2 (5 bases). The CDR3 is 13 amino acids. The V gene lost 3 bases and the J gene lost 7 bases, with 9 bases spanning the gap. Germline loops: CDR1 MNHNS, CDR2 SASEGT. The CDR3 is CASSELRVGELFF. The CDR3 bases are TGTGCCAGCAGTGAGTTGCGGGTCGGGGAGCTGTTTTTT.

The chain joins TRBV5-1 to TRBJ2-5; the D gene is possibly TRBD2 (5 bases). The CDR3 covers 13 residues. In germline, CDR1 is SGHRS, CDR2 YFSETQ. V shed 3 bases and J shed 1 base, with 7 bases lying between them. The CDR3: CASSYGVQETQYF. CDR3 DNA sequence: TGCGCCAGCAGCTACGGGGTCCAAGAGACCCAGTACTTC.

This clone has just a few counts. This sequence joins TRBV19 and TRBJ2-2, with 8 positions matching TRBD1. Germline V gene data show CDR1 as LNHDA and CDR2 as SQIVND (reference sequence). This CDR3 is built from 16 residues. The trim removed 3 bases at V and 6 bases at J, leaving 9 bases unmatched. CDR3 coding DNA: TGTGCCAGTAGTATCCCGACAGGGGCGGGCGCCGGGGAGCTGTTTTTT. It is translated as CASSIPTGAGAGELFF.

The chain links TRBV28 to TRBJ2-1; 8 bases map to TRBD2. The CDR3 contains 13 residues. Trimming took 6 bases from V and 5 from J; bases not matched to a gene: 3. CDR1 and CDR2 from the germline V gene are MDHEN and SYDVKM. CDR3 DNA sequence: TGTGCCAGCAGCCTACTAGCGGACAATGAGCAGTTCTTC. Translation: CASSLLADNEQFF.

The rearrangement links TRBV6-1 to TRBJ1-4; the match to TRBD1 covers 7 bases. The CDR3 is made up of 16 amino acids. V shed 3 bases, J shed 5 bases, and the junction held 9 bases outside the gene matches. Germline V gene sequence: CDR1 MNHNS, CDR2 SASEGT. For the CDR3, the DNA is TGTGCCAGCAGTGACTTAACCGGGACAGTGAATGAAAAACTGTTTTTT. Encoded protein: CASSDLTGTVNEKLFF.

V gene TRBV9 combines with J gene TRBJ2-1, with D maybe TRBD1 (6 bases). The V end lost 4 bases, the J end lost 9 bases, and 11 bases lay between the germline ends. This CDR3 is 12 amino acids long. Germline CDR1 and CDR2: SGDLS and YYNGEE. The CDR3: CASSPLGAEQFF. CDR3 nucleotides: TGTGCCAGCAGCCCCCTGGGGGCTGAGCAGTTCTTC. The whole variable domain, remainder taken from reference TRBV9 and TRBJ2-1, is DSGVTQTPKHLITATGQRVTLRCSPRSGDLSVYWYQQSLDQGLQFLIQYYNGEERAKGNILERFSAQQFPDLHSELNLSSLELGDSALYFCASSPLGAEQFFGPGTRLTVL.

The DNA of the CDR3 is TGTGCCAGCAGCCGAACAGTGAACACTGAAGCTTTCTTT. This sequence encodes CASSRTVNTEAFF. The genes are TRBV13 and TRBJ1-1; D is ambiguous. CDR1 PRHDT and CDR2 FYEKMQ come from the germline V gene (reference sequence). The V end was cut by 5 bases, the J end by 0 bases, with 7 bases between. This CDR3 spans 13 amino acids.

In DNA form, the CDR3 reads TGTGCCAGCAGCGTAGTAGGGGTCCCCACAGATACGCAGTATTTT. Translating gives CASSVVGVPTDTQYF. The V and J genes are TRBV9 and TRBJ2-3; a possible D gene is TRBD1 (5 bases). V was clipped by 0 bases and J by 2 bases, with 10 bases between them. The germline CDR1 and CDR2 sequences are SGDLS and YYNGEE. CDR3 length equals 15 residues.

This clone was counted once. The chain links TRBV12-5 to TRBJ2-7, with a possible D match to TRBD1 (5 bases). Deletions cut 2 bases from V and 6 bases from J, with 11 bases between. This CDR3 comprises 13 residues. The germline V gene encodes CDR1 LGHNT and CDR2 FRNRAP. The CDR3, as DNA: TGTGCTAGTGGTTTGATGGGGCCTGGCGAGCAGTACTTC. Protein product: CASGLMGPGEQYF.

V and J are TRBV2 and TRBJ2-1, with D unresolved. This CDR3 has 14 residues. Trimming left V 6 bases short and J 8 bases short, with 17 bases between. Looked up from germline, CDR1 is SNHLY and CDR2 is FYNNEI. For the CDR3, the DNA is TGTGCCAGCAGACGGGTCCCAGTCCCCCATGAGCAGTTCTTC. Its protein product is CASRRVPVPHEQFF.

The V gene is TRBV6-5, the J gene TRBJ1-5; 8 positions agree with TRBD1. V dropped 10 bases and J dropped 4; count of bases not matched to a gene: 9. From germline, CDR1 is MNHEY and CDR2 SVGAGI. The CDR3 contains 14 residues. CDR3 sequence (DNA): TGTGCCACCTCCGCGGACAGGGTTAATCAGCCCCAGCATTTT. Its translation is CATSADRVNQPQHF.

This clone was picked up one time. The genes are TRBV27 and TRBJ2-2; TRBD2 agrees at 7 bases. Per the germline V gene, CDR1 is MNHEY and CDR2 is SMNVEV (reference sequence). V dropped 2 bases and J dropped 5; count of bases not matched to a gene: 2. The CDR3 loop spans 14 amino acids. For the CDR3, the DNA is TGTGCCAGCAGTTTAGGGAGGGTTACCGGGGAGCTGTTTTTT. It encodes CASSLGRVTGELFF.

This rearrangement joins TRBV7-2 to TRBJ2-1, with 8 positions matching TRBD2. Germline V gives CDR1 SGHTA, CDR2 FQGNSA. With V trimmed by 3 bases and J by 9 bases, 7 bases remained unmatched. This CDR3 region has 14 residues. This CDR3 is CASSFHGGASEQFF. In nucleotides, the CDR3 is TGTGCCAGCAGCTTCCACGGGGGGGCTTCTGAGCAGTTCTTC.

The chain employs TRBV18 and TRBJ1-2; TRBD1 might be the D (6 bases). V gave up 1 base and J gave up 6 bases, with 12 bases separating them. The CDR3 sequence is 14 residues long. CDR1 KGHSH and CDR2 LQKENI come from the germline V gene. The CDR3 here is CASSPRQDLDGYTF. The CDR3 DNA reads as TGTGCCAGCTCACCACGACAGGACTTGGATGGCTACACCTTC.

The chain uses TRBV5-1 and TRBJ2-3, with 12 bases lining up with TRBD2. The CDR3 length is 18 residues. Trimming took 3 bases from V and 5 from J; bases not matched to a gene: 13. The germline V gene encodes CDR1 SGHRS and CDR2 YFSETQ. The CDR3 DNA reads as TGCGCCAGCAGCTCTTATCAGACTAGCGGGAGCTTGATAGATACGCAGTATTTT. It specifies CASSSYQTSGSLIDTQYF.

The chain uses TRBV28 and TRBJ2-7; a possible D gene is TRBD2 (6 bases). The V end lost 1 base, the J end lost 3 bases, and 13 bases lay between the germline ends. There are 15 residues in the CDR3. In germline, CDR1 is MDHEN, CDR2 SYDVKM. The CDR3 DNA is TGTGCCAGCAGTTTATTTGTCCGGCGGGGCTACGAGCAGTACTTC. Its protein is CASSLFVRRGYEQYF.

This clone appeared once. The rearrangement joins TRBV4-2 to TRBJ1-1; TRBD1 agrees at 10 bases. CDR1 and CDR2 from the germline V gene are LGHNA and YNFKEQ. V shed 0 bases, J shed 11 bases, and the junction held 6 bases outside the gene matches. The CDR3 runs 14 residues. CDR3 amino acids: CASSQDRDRGRAFF. The CDR3 nucleotides read TGTGCCAGCAGCCAAGATCGGGACAGGGGTCGGGCTTTCTTT.

This chain connects TRBV10-3 to TRBJ1-2; a possible D gene is TRBD1 (6 bases). Trimming removed 4 bases from V and 7 bases from J, with 13 bases in between. CDR3 length: 13 amino acids. CDR1 is ENHRY, CDR2 SYGVKD, per germline. The CDR3 spells CAISVQGHSGYTF. CDR3 coding DNA: TGTGCCATCAGTGTACAGGGACATTCTGGCTACACCTTC.

The chain recombines TRBV11-2 with TRBJ2-3; D possibly corresponds to TRBD2 (6 bases). V was trimmed by 7 bases and J by 4 bases, leaving 21 bases between them. This CDR3 is 16 amino acids long. The germline V gene encodes CDR1 SGHAT and CDR2 FQNNGV. The CDR3 is CASTERRGPSADTQYF. In DNA form, the CDR3 reads TGTGCCAGCACGGAGAGGCGGGGCCCCTCCGCAGATACGCAGTATTTT. The entire variable domain, with the rest obtained from reference TRBV11-2 and TRBJ2-3, is as follows: EAGVAQSPRYKIIEKRQSVAFWCNPISGHATLYWYQQILGQGPKLLIQFQNNGVVDDSQLPKDRFSAERLKGVDSTLKIQPAKLEDSAVYLCASTERRGPSADTQYFGPGTRLTVL.

The chain recombines TRBV19 with TRBJ1-3; D unclear. This CDR3 region has 13 residues. Germline CDR1 and CDR2: LNHDA and SQIVND (reference sequence). Trimming left V 5 bases short and J 6 bases short, with 11 bases between. The CDR3 DNA sequence: TGTGCCAGTAGTCAATACGGGGTAAACACCATATATTTT. Translation: CASSQYGVNTIYF.

This clone was seen only a few times. The rearrangement links TRBV3-1 (or the pseudogene TRBV3-2) to TRBJ2-5; TRBD2 matches 9 bases. J was trimmed by 4 bases and V by 2 bases; bases with no gene match: 5. The CDR3 loop spans 15 amino acids. In germline, CDR1 is LGHDT, CDR2 YNNKEL (reference sequence). The CDR3 spells CASSQLTSGRETQYF. CDR3 sequence (DNA): TGTGCCAGCAGCCAATTGACTAGCGGACGAGAGACCCAGTACTTC.

This clone was observed a handful of times. This chain's CDR3 is CAWSRGWGEEKLFF. The CDR3 DNA follows: TGTGCCTGGAGTAGGGGTTGGGGGGAGGAAAAACTGTTTTTT. The V gene is TRBV30, the J gene TRBJ1-4; D might be TRBD1 (5 bases). The germline V and J ends were trimmed by 2 bases and 8 bases, with 15 bases remaining between them. In germline, CDR1 is GTSNPN, CDR2 SVGIG (reference sequence). The CDR3 is 14 residues long.

This clone was detected once. This chain uses TRBV27 with TRBJ2-1; perhaps TRBD2 as D (6 bases). The germline CDR1 and CDR2 sequences are MNHEY and SMNVEV (reference sequence). The V end was cut by 0 bases, the J end by 6 bases, with 12 bases between. This CDR3 is 15 amino acids long. Here the CDR3 reads CASSLSGGLGNEQFF. The CDR3 DNA follows: TGTGCCAGCAGTTTATCCGGGGGTTTGGGCAATGAGCAGTTCTTC.